This is a list of T cell receptor beta chains from one sample in a study of shared clonotypes between healthy human individuals. Measured with immunoSEQ multiplex PCR; TCRdb has only the in-frame clones, and not every one. The sample holds under 120,000 clones, about 66% seen once. Sequencing was carried out using memory CD8+ T cells sorted from blood. The receptors shown here come from a woman aged 30 to 39 in good health. CDR3s include the opening cysteine and the closing phenylalanine or tryptophan. The D gene is left open where the match is weak.

j_call d_call v_call cdr3_aa
TRBJ1-1 NA TRBV14 CASSHYYPLNTEAFF
TRBJ2-7 TRBD2 TRBV13 CASSSGLAGLTYEQYF
TRBJ1-2 NA TRBV7-2 CASSGRQEYNYGYTF
TRBJ1-1 NA TRBV25-1 CASSHPLEGDTEAFF
TRBJ1-4 TRBD1 TRBV2 CASQNRGRDEKLFF
TRBJ2-1 NA TRBV19 CASSRKSGNEQFF
TRBJ2-1 NA TRBV2 CATRAGGYNEQFF
TRBJ1-5 NA TRBV7-9 CASSFAGNQPQHF
TRBJ1-1 NA TRBV27 CASSARGGGTTAFF
TRBJ2-1 TRBD2 TRBV6-1 CASQAGEGSYNEQFF
TRBJ1-2 TRBD1 TRBV28 CASSLETGYGYTF
TRBJ1-2 TRBD1 TRBV5-1 CASGTPGQNYGYTF
TRBJ2-7 NA TRBV2 CASSVIVSAEAYEQYF
TRBJ1-1 NA TRBV7-9 CASSVTAVRTEAFF
TRBJ2-3 TRBD2 TRBV7-2 CASSLGAQGGDTQYF
TRBJ2-1 TRBD2 TRBV7-9 CASSKRRLAGTYNEQFF
TRBJ2-7 NA TRBV6-1 CASKQRVSIFEQYF
TRBJ2-6 NA TRBV13 CASSSVSGANVLTF
TRBJ2-7 TRBD2 TRBV10-3 CAISESTSGSSYEQYF
TRBJ1-4 TRBD1 TRBV15 CATSRDSGQGSEKLFF
TRBJ2-3 NA TRBV7-6 CASSLAGEADTQYF
TRBJ2-5 NA TRBV19 CASSIWLKETQYF
TRBJ2-7 NA TRBV15 CATSAGGSGSYEQYF
TRBJ1-5 NA TRBV5-4 CASSTDGNQPQHF
TRBJ1-4 NA TRBV27 CASSLIVGGEKLFF
TRBJ2-3 TRBD2 TRBV9 CASSNEAGARTDTQYF
TRBJ1-2 NA TRBV6-6 CGSQARGINGYTF
TRBJ2-1 NA TRBV7-2 CASSLVHLYNEQFF
TRBJ2-3 NA TRBV4-1 CASSQVRRIDTQYF